The present T cell receptor beta chain was sequenced within a study of T cells expressing NK-cell markers (dated by TCRdb to 2018 to 2020). Broadly, across the study: TCR beta-chain repertoires were profiled in sorted CD3+CD56+NKG2C+, CD3+CD56+NKG2C- and CD3+CD56-NKG2C+ T-cell subsets from seven or eight donors. Among the eight sequenced donors, seven were HCMV-seropositive and one was HCMV-seronegative. All eight donors whose samples were sequenced were randomly selected healthy volunteers, three of them men and five women. Illumina HiSeq 2000/2500, MiSeq or NextSeq was used to sequence libraries as 2 x 150 bp reads. Overall study outcomes, separate from this receptor: In over five donors, the dominant CD3+CD56+NKG2C+ clonotypes were among the top 10 CD8+ clonotypes and accounted for 1.0-7.0% of CD8+ T cells. It remained unclear whether the expanded NKG2C-expressing T cell clones were specific for HCMV antigens. Those dominant clonotypes were again the most abundant among CD3+CD56-NKG2C+ cells in a few donors, at about 25-60.1%.

Including cysteine and phenylalanine, the CDR3 has 12 amino acids. DNA for this receptor is not on file. As encoded in the germline V gene (reference sequence), CDR1 is LGHDT while CDR2 is YNNKEL. The instrument was an Illumina HiSeq 2000. TCR beta cDNA libraries were made by 5'RACE template switching that added a universal primer site and unique molecular identifiers. cDNA synthesis was primed from the TCR beta constant segment and was followed by two successive PCR amplification steps. As for the authors' bioinformatics: MIGEC was used to demultiplex reads and group the reads by UMI, and MiTCR was used to assemble and quantify clonotypes. To exclude erroneous sequences, only TCR cDNA sequences supported by at least two reads were retained. The tcR package was used for downstream repertoire analysis, with clonotypes matched between fractions based on CDR3 nucleotide sequence plus V segment. VDJmatch was used to annotate antigen specificity against VDJdb, with one amino acid substitution in CDR3 allowed. The reads went through TCRdb reprocessing, and each CDR3 protein sequence gets one entry with no DNA. The V and J calls, along with clone size, are taken from TCRdb and not from the paper's own processing. This sample's table carries 500,000 or so distinct CDR3 sequences. Of the sample, 3% to 4.5% falls within the top ten clones.

With regard to this clonotype: Its antigen target is currently unknown.

A commercial ELISA kit detecting HCMV-specific IgG in serum was used to determine HCMV serostatus. Ficoll density gradient centrifugation was used to isolate peripheral blood mononuclear cells from blood. Specimen: blood T cells: a sorted CD56 or NKG2C T cell subset, CD4+ or CD8+ T cells, or bulk PBMC T cells (not recorded which). This chain is built from TRBV3-1 and TRBJ1-1. This clonotype originated in a man aged 18 to 29 in good health. Donor details come from another sample of the same person, matched by shared clones. The encoded CDR3 is CASSQVDTEAFF.